Shown below are 9 T cell receptor beta chains from a single sample sequenced in a study of T-cell reconstitution after alpha-beta-depleted transplantation in children. Unique molecular identifiers featured in how the TCRbeta library was prepared. TCRdb re-derived calls from the PCR reads in MiXCR, one entry per CDR3 protein. The repertoire holds 350,000 to 500,000 distinct CDR3 sequences, with around two fifths as singletons. The starting material was PBMCs, obtained before TCRalphabeta/CD19-depleted stem cell transplant. The receptors here all came from a girl aged 2-10 years with aplastic anemia, due to receive a stem cell transplant.

This chain uses TRBV12-3 or TRBV12-4 with TRBJ2-3, with D perhaps matching TRBD1 (6 bases). V shed 6 bases and J shed 2 bases, with 15 bases lying between them. The CDR3 is 15 amino acids. The CDR3 here is CASSPTGRPTDTQYF. CDR3 nucleotide sequence: TGTGCCAGCAGCCCAACAGGGCGCCCCACAGATACGCAGTATTTT.

V is TRBV4-1 and J is TRBJ2-5; possibly TRBD1 for D (6 bases). The germline gives CDR1 MGHRA, CDR2 YSYEKL. Trimming took off 4 bases at V and 0 bases at J, with 12 bases between the two ends. The CDR3 has 15 amino acids. The CDR3 nucleotides are TGCGCCAGCAGCCTTCAGCAGGGGTACCAAGAGACCCAGTACTTC. This gives the protein CASSLQQGYQETQYF.

CDR3 in amino acids: CATSRDFPGTEQYF. In DNA form, the CDR3 reads TGTGCCACCAGCAGAGACTTCCCAGGGACCGAGCAGTACTTC. V gene TRBV15 combines with J gene TRBJ2-7, with D possibly called TRBD1 or TRBD2 (5 bases each). Trimming took 0 bases from V and 6 from J, leaving 12 bases between them. The CDR3 runs to 14 residues. Germline assignment: CDR1 LNHNV and CDR2 YYDKDF (reference sequence).

The chain is built from TRBV20-1 and TRBJ1-1; 9 nucleotides agree with TRBD1. Germline CDR1 DFQATT, CDR2 SNEGSKA (reference sequence). The CDR3 is made up of 14 amino acids. With 5 bases clipped from V and 1 base from J, the junction kept 5 bases outside the gene matches. The chain's CDR3 is CSAPGTGQNTEAFF. CDR3 sequence (DNA): TGCAGTGCTCCCGGGACAGGGCAGAACACTGAAGCTTTCTTT.

The J gene is TRBJ2-7, the V gene TRBV12-3 or TRBV12-4; maybe TRBD1 (6 bases). The CDR3 contains 17 residues. V lost 4 bases and J 2 bases, leaving 21 bases between the germline ends. CDR3 loop: CASSSTTDRQDPYEQYF. The DNA for the CDR3 is TGTGCCAGCAGTTCCACAACAGACAGACAGGACCCCTACGAGCAGTACTTC.

The rearrangement links TRBV12-3 or TRBV12-4 to TRBJ2-4; 10 bases are shared with TRBD2. The CDR3 sequence is 19 residues long. Unmatched junction bases numbered 14, after V lost 6 bases and J lost 0 bases. The CDR3 protein is CASSLWSSGGVLAKNIQYF. CDR3 bases: TGTGCCAGCAGCCTTTGGTCCAGCGGGGGGGTATTAGCCAAAAACATTCAGTACTTC.

This clonotype was recorded at least ten times. V and J are TRBV29-1 and TRBJ2-7, with 9 nucleotides matching TRBD2. This CDR3 spans 13 amino acids. The germline V gene encodes CDR1 SQVTM and CDR2 ANQGSEA. The V gene end was trimmed by 6 bases and the J gene end by 4 bases; junction bases not matched to a gene: 7. The CDR3: CSVGYSGGYEQYF. The CDR3 nucleotides read TGCAGCGTAGGTTATAGCGGGGGATACGAGCAGTACTTC.

V and J are TRBV27 and TRBJ2-1; 11 positions agree with TRBD2. V gave up 2 bases and J gave up 4 bases; unmatched junction bases: 7. In germline, CDR1 is MNHEY, CDR2 SMNVEV (reference sequence). This CDR3 is built from 17 residues. CDR3 protein: CASSLISTSGRYNEQFF. DNA of the CDR3: TGTGCCAGCAGTTTAATCTCCACTAGCGGGAGATACAATGAGCAGTTCTTC.

The chain joins TRBV5-5 to TRBJ2-1; 7 bases agree with TRBD1. The CDR3 spans 15 residues. Germline V gene sequence: CDR1 SGHKS, CDR2 YYEKEE (reference sequence). With V trimmed by 3 bases and J by 10 bases, 13 bases remained unmatched. In DNA form, the CDR3 reads TGTGCCAGCAGCTCGCTGGACAGGCCAATAAACGAGCAGTTCTTC. Amino acids: CASSSLDRPINEQFF.